This entry lists 30 T cell receptor beta chains sequenced from one sample in a study of blood T cell repertoires in COVID-19. Libraries were prepared by immunoSEQ multiplex PCR; TCRdb keeps only in-frame clonotypes and omits some of them. The repertoire holds 90,000 or so clones, with roughly 89% as singletons. Specimen: peripheral blood. These receptors came from a woman of 80 years or more with active or convalescent COVID-19.

This rearrangement joins TRBV25-1 to TRBJ2-5; tentatively, D is TRBD2 (6 bases). Germline assignment: CDR1 MGHDK and CDR2 SYGVNS. The CDR3 covers 15 residues. The V gene lost 1 base and the J gene lost 5 bases, with 14 bases spanning the gap. The CDR3 coding sequence is TGTGCCAGCAGTGAATTAGGAGGGACGCCGGAGACCCAGTACTTC. This sequence encodes CASSELGGTPETQYF.

This chain links TRBV9 with TRBJ2-1; weak D call: TRBD1 (6 bases). CDR1 and CDR2 from the germline V gene are SGDLS and YYNGEE. The CDR3 spans 15 residues. V was trimmed by 4 bases and J by 8 bases, leaving 19 bases between them. The CDR3 is CASSIQGRGSDEQFF. DNA of the CDR3: TGTGCCAGCAGCATCCAAGGTAGGGGGAGCGATGAGCAGTTCTTC.

The chain uses TRBV28 and TRBJ2-3; a weak D match, TRBD1 (5 bases). Trimming left V 3 bases short and J 2 bases short, with 9 bases between. Germline values: CDR1 MDHEN, CDR2 SYDVKM. The length of the CDR3 is 14 residues. The CDR3 DNA follows: TGTGCCAGCAGTTTCCGACAGTACACAGATACGCAGTATTTT. Its translation: CASSFRQYTDTQYF.

This chain links TRBV11-3 with TRBJ1-1, with TRBD1 as a possible D gene (5 bases). CDR1 is SGHNT, CDR2 YENEEA, per germline. The CDR3 contains 13 residues. V shed 6 bases and J shed 3 bases, with 11 bases lying between them. CDR3 amino acids: CASSSDSYTEAFF. The CDR3 DNA reads TGTGCCAGCAGTTCCGACAGTTACACTGAAGCTTTCTTT.

The chain combines TRBV6-5 with TRBJ2-7, with 12 positions matching TRBD2. The junction had 3 bases not matched to a gene; V was cut back by 8 bases and J by 1 base. Germline CDR1 reads MNHEY; CDR2 reads SVGAGI. The CDR3 covers 14 residues. CDR3 loop: CASSTSGGSYEQYF. In nucleotides, the CDR3 is TGTGCCAGCTCGACTAGCGGGGGTTCCTACGAGCAGTACTTC.

This rearrangement joins TRBV7-2 to TRBJ2-6; weak D call: TRBD1 (6 bases). The germline CDR1 and CDR2 sequences are SGHTA and FQGNSA. The V and J ends lost 2 bases and 3 bases respectively, with 14 bases between them. The CDR3 is 17 amino acids. Here the CDR3 DNA reads TGTGCCAGCAGCTTAACGCCGACAGGTGGTGGGGCCAACGTCCTGACTTTC. It encodes CASSLTPTGGGANVLTF.

This clone was counted once. The DNA of the CDR3 is TGTGCCACCAGCGGGGACTTGGCTAGCAATCAGCCCCAGCATTTT. It is translated as CATSGDLASNQPQHF. The chain is built from TRBV15 and TRBJ1-5; maybe TRBD1 (5 bases). Germline CDR1 is LNHNV and CDR2 is YYDKDF (reference sequence). The V end lost 5 bases, the J end lost 0 bases, and 11 bases lay between the germline ends. CDR3 size: 15 residues.

This clone has a handful of counts. V and J are TRBV9 and TRBJ1-1; D is perhaps TRBD1 (6 bases). V was pared by 0 bases and J by 1 base, with 7 bases between. The germline V gene has CDR1 SGDLS and CDR2 YYNGEE. The CDR3 has 14 residues. The CDR3 DNA sequence: TGTGCCAGCAGCGTAGTGGGACAGAACACTGAAGCTTTCTTT. It encodes CASSVVGQNTEAFF. Full variable domain (rest looked up from reference TRBV9 and TRBJ1-1): DSGVTQTPKHLITATGQRVTLRCSPRSGDLSVYWYQQSLDQGLQFLIQYYNGEERAKGNILERFSAQQFPDLHSELNLSSLELGDSALYFCASSVVGQNTEAFFGQGTRLTVV.

The gene calls are TRBV11-2 and TRBJ1-5, with 9 bases lining up with TRBD1. The trim removed 6 bases at V and 4 bases at J, leaving 7 bases unmatched. CDR1 is SGHAT, CDR2 FQNNGV, per germline. This CDR3 is 15 amino acids long. The CDR3 here is CASSLGQGPNQPQHF. The CDR3 region has the DNA TGTGCCAGCAGTCTCGGACAGGGGCCAAATCAGCCCCAGCATTTT.

This clone was picked up a small number of times. The V call is TRBV7-2, the J call TRBJ2-7; 13 positions agree with TRBD2. V shed 5 bases and J 9 bases; nucleotides not matched to a gene: 7. From germline, CDR1 is SGHTA and CDR2 FQGNSA. CDR3 length: 14 amino acids. The CDR3 spells CASSPGTSGTGQYF. As DNA, the CDR3 is TGTGCCAGCAGCCCAGGGACTAGCGGGACCGGGCAGTACTTC. The variable domain in full, completed from reference TRBV7-2 and TRBJ2-7, reads GAGVSQSPSNKVTEKGKDVELRCDPISGHTALYWYRQSLGQGLEFLIYFQGNSAPDKSGLPSDRFSAERTGGSVSTLTIQRTQQEDSAVYLCASSPGTSGTGQYFGPGTRLTVT.

The V call is TRBV2, the J call TRBJ1-2, with a weak D call TRBD1 (6 bases). This CDR3 spans 13 amino acids. Germline lookup yields CDR1 SNHLY and CDR2 FYNNEI. V lost 1 base to trimming and J lost 4 bases, with 7 bases between them. CDR3 in DNA: TGTGCCAGCAGTGAAGAGACAGGCTATGGCTACACCTTC. Encoded protein: CASSEETGYGYTF.

Concerning this clone itself: This sample also contains other DNA sequences that code for the same CDR3. The V gene is TRBV19, the J gene TRBJ1-5, with D unclear. Germline V gene lookup returns CDR1 LNHDA and CDR2 SQIVND (reference sequence). This CDR3 comprises 14 residues. The V and J ends lost 0 bases and 1 base respectively, with 4 bases between them. This chain's CDR3 is CASSIDRSNQPQHF. The CDR3 nucleotides are TGTGCCAGTAGTATAGACAGGAGCAATCAGCCCCAGCATTTT.

This chain uses TRBV27 with TRBJ2-2, with D possibly matching TRBD1 (6 bases). This CDR3 has 14 amino acids. Germline CDR1 is MNHEY and CDR2 is SMNVEV (reference sequence). V was trimmed by 6 bases and J by 6 bases, leaving 14 bases between them. The CDR3 sequence is CASRRDNLAGELFF. DNA of the CDR3: TGTGCCAGCAGGAGGGACAATCTAGCCGGGGAGCTGTTTTTT.

J is TRBJ2-7 and V is TRBV10-2; 7 nucleotides agree with TRBD1. CDR3 size: 12 residues. The V gene's germline CDR1 is WSHSY and CDR2 SAAADI. Trimming at V came to 6 bases and at J to 6 bases, leaving 5 bases not matched to a gene. Here the CDR3 reads CASSNRGTEQYF. The CDR3, as DNA: TGCGCCAGCAGCAACAGGGGTACCGAGCAGTACTTC.

The gene calls are TRBV27 and TRBJ2-2; 9 nucleotides agree with TRBD2. Germline V gives CDR1 MNHEY, CDR2 SMNVEV (reference sequence). CDR3 length equals 19 residues. Trimming removed 3 bases from V and 6 bases from J; junction bases left unmatched: 17. The CDR3 sequence is CASSFMGPGTSKHAGELFF. Written as DNA, the CDR3 is TGTGCCAGCAGTTTTATGGGGCCCGGGACTAGCAAGCATGCCGGGGAGCTGTTTTTT.

The chain couples TRBV6-5 to TRBJ1-2; 8 bases agree with TRBD1. CDR3 length: 15 residues. Germline CDR1 and CDR2: MNHEY and SVGAGI. With V trimmed by 6 bases and J by 5 bases, 11 bases remained unmatched. The CDR3 coding sequence is TGTGCCAGCAGAGTTTACAGGGGGTCCGGATATGGCTACACCTTC. As protein: CASRVYRGSGYGYTF.

This clone appeared a few times. DNA for the CDR3: TGCGCCAGCAGCCAAGATATCAGGACAGGCGGGGGCTACACCTTC. Its protein is CASSQDIRTGGGYTF. The chain carries TRBV4-3 and TRBJ1-2; 7 bases are a match to TRBD1. Germline trimming cut 0 bases from V and 8 bases from J; bases unmatched to any gene: 9. CDR1 is LGHNA, CDR2 YSLEER, per germline. This CDR3 has 15 residues.

The V and J genes are TRBV2 and TRBJ1-1; 7 nucleotides agree with TRBD1. The CDR3 covers 14 residues. Germline CDR1 is SNHLY and CDR2 is FYNNEI. V was clipped by 5 bases and J by 2 bases; unmatched bases: 5. The CDR3 loop reads CASSQGTVNTEAFF. The CDR3 coding sequence is TGTGCCAGCAGTCAAGGGACAGTTAACACTGAAGCTTTCTTT.

This chain joins TRBV9 and TRBJ2-1; 12 positions agree with TRBD2. CDR3 length: 15 residues. The germline V gene encodes CDR1 SGDLS and CDR2 YYNGEE. V lost 6 bases to trimming and J lost 7 bases; unmatched junction nucleotides: 8. CDR3 sequence: CASTRLAGVGNEQFF. The DNA for the CDR3 is TGTGCCAGCACCCGACTAGCGGGAGTCGGAAATGAGCAGTTCTTC.

The chain uses TRBV7-6 and TRBJ1-5; no reliable D call. The V end lost 1 base, the J end lost 5 bases, and 6 bases lay between the germline ends. CDR3 length equals 13 residues. Germline V gives CDR1 SGHVS, CDR2 FNYEAQ. The CDR3: CASSLVRDQPQHF. CDR3 DNA: TGTGCCAGCAGCTTAGTTCGTGATCAGCCCCAGCATTTT.

V and J are TRBV7-2 and TRBJ2-7, with D tentatively TRBD2 (6 bases). Trimming took off 5 bases at V and 6 bases at J, with 14 bases between the two ends. CDR1 is SGHTA, CDR2 FQGNSA, per germline. CDR3 length equals 13 residues. The CDR3 DNA reads TGTGCCAGCAGCCTGGGACTTACTATCGAGCAGTACTTC. Encoded protein: CASSLGLTIEQYF.

The chain recombines TRBV18 with TRBJ2-3; TRBD1 aligns across 7 bases. The ends lost 1 base at V and 5 bases at J; junction bases unmatched: 3. This CDR3 contains 14 residues. Per the germline V gene, CDR1 is KGHSH and CDR2 is LQKENI. CDR3: CASSPQQGLDTQYF. For the CDR3, the DNA is TGTGCCAGCTCACCACAACAGGGGTTAGATACGCAGTATTTT.

The chain uses TRBV10-3 and TRBJ1-1, with 10 bases aligning to TRBD1. Germline assignment: CDR1 ENHRY and CDR2 SYGVKD. V lost 4 bases, J lost 6 bases, and 5 bases stayed unmatched. CDR3 length: 14 residues. The CDR3 protein is CAISGGTGVAEAFF. The CDR3 DNA follows: TGTGCCATCAGTGGGGGGACAGGGGTGGCTGAAGCTTTCTTT.

This clone occurred once. V usage is TRBV2 and J usage is TRBJ2-1; unclear D gene. The CDR3 runs 10 residues. Germline CDR1 reads SNHLY; CDR2 reads FYNNEI. Trimming cost V 8 bases and J 7 bases, with 6 bases left between them. The CDR3 sequence is CASGLNEQFF. CDR3 nucleotide sequence: TGTGCCAGCGGCTTGAATGAGCAGTTCTTC. The variable domain in full, completed from reference TRBV2 and TRBJ2-1, reads EPEVTQTPSHQVTQMGQEVILRCVPISNHLYFYWYRQILGQKVEFLVSFYNNEISEKSEIFDDQFSVERPDGSNFTLKIRSTKLEDSAMYFCASGLNEQFFGPGTRLTVL.

This chain connects TRBV7-9 to TRBJ2-5; TRBD1 matches at 8 bases. Looked up from germline, CDR1 is SEHNR and CDR2 is FQNEAQ (reference sequence). The CDR3 extends over 14 amino acids. The V gene end was trimmed by 4 bases and the J gene end by 5 bases; junction bases not matched to a gene: 6. CDR3 residues: CASSSRTGTETQYF. The CDR3 DNA follows: TGTGCCAGCAGCTCCAGGACAGGGACTGAGACCCAGTACTTC.

The rearrangement links TRBV4-3 to TRBJ2-2, with 7 bases fitting TRBD2. The CDR3 is 17 amino acids. The J segment lost 2 bases and the V segment lost 3 bases, leaving 9 bases of the junction unmatched. Germline CDR1 is LGHNA and CDR2 is YSLEER. CDR3 DNA sequence: TGCGCCAGCAGCCAGGATGGCGGGAGCCCTAACACCGGGGAGCTGTTTTTT. Translation gives CASSQDGGSPNTGELFF.

This rearrangement joins TRBV7-9 to TRBJ2-3, with 7 bases fitting TRBD2. The germline V gene has CDR1 SEHNR and CDR2 FQNEAQ (reference sequence). The CDR3 has 17 amino acids. Trimming cost V 4 bases and J 0 bases; bases outside gene matches: 10. CDR3 DNA sequence: TGTGCCAGCAGCTGGGCCTCTAGCGGTACTAGCACAGATACGCAGTATTTT. It translates to CASSWASSGTSTDTQYF.

The V call is TRBV5-6, the J call TRBJ2-7; possibly TRBD2 for D (5 bases). The CDR3 length is 15 residues. Germline assignment: CDR1 SGHDT and CDR2 YYEEEE. V was cut by 1 base and J by 4 bases, with 15 bases left in between. The CDR3 is CASSLLKLDGYEQYF. In DNA form, the CDR3 reads TGTGCCAGCAGCTTGCTGAAACTAGATGGGTACGAGCAGTACTTC.

V and J are TRBV18 and TRBJ2-2; 7 nucleotides align to TRBD1. The germline V gene has CDR1 KGHSH and CDR2 LQKENI. The CDR3 sequence is 16 residues long. V was clipped by 6 bases and J by 0 bases; unmatched bases: 7. The CDR3 is CASSLRQGTNTGELFF. CDR3 DNA sequence: TGTGCCAGCTCCCTACGACAGGGAACGAACACCGGGGAGCTGTTTTTT.

V and J are TRBV28 and TRBJ1-5; 7 nucleotides match TRBD1. This CDR3 has 15 amino acids. Per the germline V gene, CDR1 is MDHEN and CDR2 is SYDVKM. V was clipped by 5 bases and J by 6 bases; unmatched bases: 10. The CDR3: CASSIVRGPGQPQHF. The DNA of the CDR3 is TGTGCCAGCAGTATTGTTAGGGGGCCCGGTCAGCCCCAGCATTTT.